Given below is one T cell receptor beta chain in context. Its target is not known. The treatment is: over 15 received Ad26.COV2.S at low or high dose, single or two shots; roughly five received placebo; per-sample allocation not given. Day 63 following the first vaccine or placebo injection was when the samples were taken. An Ad26 vector was used to express Wuhan-strain SARS-CoV-2 spike as the vaccine. These data belong to a study of Ad26.COV2.S vaccination and SARS-CoV-2 variants. The study's findings and limits: Spike-specific CD8+ and CD4+ T cell responses reportedly showed substantial breadth after vaccination. For non-spike TCRs, breadth in vaccine recipients resembled that in placebo recipients.

This CDR3 spans 14 amino acids. V was cut by 2 bases and J by 1 base, with 8 bases left in between. Germline V lookup: CDR1 MDHEN, CDR2 SYDVKM. Clones were read by immunoSEQ multiplex PCR, and TCRdb kept only the in-frame ones, dropping some. This sample has just under 250,000 clones, with around 87% found just once. The material was peripheral blood, obtained in a trial of Ad26.COV2.S vaccine versus placebo. The clonotype comes from a person between 18 and 59 years old who received the Ad26.COV2.S COVID-19 vaccine or a placebo. The chain recombines TRBV28 with TRBJ1-1; D unclear. The CDR3 reads CASSLNGGNTEAFF. The CDR3 region has the DNA TGTGCCAGCAGTTTAAATGGAGGGAACACTGAAGCTTTCTTT.